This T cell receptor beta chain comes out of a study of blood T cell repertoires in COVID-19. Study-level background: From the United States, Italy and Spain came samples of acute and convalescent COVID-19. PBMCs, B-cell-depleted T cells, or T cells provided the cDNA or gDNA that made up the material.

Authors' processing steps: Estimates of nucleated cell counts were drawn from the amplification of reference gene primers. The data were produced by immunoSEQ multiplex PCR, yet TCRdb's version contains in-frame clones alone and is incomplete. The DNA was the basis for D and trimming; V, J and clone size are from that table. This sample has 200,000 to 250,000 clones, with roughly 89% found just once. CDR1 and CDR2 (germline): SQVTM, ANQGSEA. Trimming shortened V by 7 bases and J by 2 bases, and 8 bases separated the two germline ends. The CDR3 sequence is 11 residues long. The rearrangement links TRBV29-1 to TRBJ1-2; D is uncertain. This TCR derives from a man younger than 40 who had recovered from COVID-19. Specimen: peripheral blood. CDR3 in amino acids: CSAQLNYGYTF. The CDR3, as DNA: TGCAGCGCCCAGTTAAACTATGGCTACACCTTC.